The present TCR beta chain was sequenced within a study of beta chain features in type 1 diabetes. Study-wide results and caveats: In every one of the four CD4+ subsets, TCRB CDR3s were moderately but significantly shorter in Type 1 diabetes patients.

V gave up 1 base and J gave up 0 bases, with 9 bases separating them. This CDR3 comprises 15 residues. Per germline, CDR1 MNHEY and CDR2 SMNVEV (reference sequence). In regard to this clone: What it binds is not known.

The authors reverse transcribed all of the isolated RNA, so sequencing captured expressed TCRB transcripts. Profiled with immunoSEQ multiplex PCR; TCRdb holds only in-frame clones, not every one. The sample shows 500,000 to 800,000 clones, over 10% of them seen only once. The specimen sequenced was naive CD4+ T cells from blood. The chain is built from TRBV27 and TRBJ1-1; D remains ambiguous. The sequence was obtained from a man in his thirties or forties with type 1 diabetes. Written as DNA, the CDR3 is TGTGCCAGCAGTTTATATACGTCTATGAACACTGAAGCTTTCTTT. It specifies CASSLYTSMNTEAFF.